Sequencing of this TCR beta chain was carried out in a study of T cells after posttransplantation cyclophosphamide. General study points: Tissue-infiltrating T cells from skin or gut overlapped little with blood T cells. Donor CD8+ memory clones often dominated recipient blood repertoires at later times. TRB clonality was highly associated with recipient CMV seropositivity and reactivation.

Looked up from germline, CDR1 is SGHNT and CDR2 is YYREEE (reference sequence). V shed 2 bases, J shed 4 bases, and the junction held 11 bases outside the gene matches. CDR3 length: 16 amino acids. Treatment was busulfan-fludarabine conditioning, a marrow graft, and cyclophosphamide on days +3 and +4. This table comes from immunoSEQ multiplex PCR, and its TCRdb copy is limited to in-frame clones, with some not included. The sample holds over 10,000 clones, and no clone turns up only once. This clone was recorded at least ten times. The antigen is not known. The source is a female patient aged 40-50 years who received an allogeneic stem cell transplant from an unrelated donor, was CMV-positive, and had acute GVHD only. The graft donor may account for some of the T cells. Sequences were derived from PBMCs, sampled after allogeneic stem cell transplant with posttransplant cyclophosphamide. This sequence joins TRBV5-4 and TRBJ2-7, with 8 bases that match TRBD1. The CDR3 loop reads CASSLPSGTGDYEQYF. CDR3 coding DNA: TGTGCCAGCAGCTTACCCTCCGGGACAGGAGATTACGAGCAGTACTTC.